A selection of T cell receptor beta chains follows, all from one sample in a study of cytomegalovirus exposure and HLA in healthy donors. Clones were sequenced by immunoSEQ multiplex PCR, and TCRdb holds only the in-frame ones, with some missing. Of 110,000 to 150,000 clones detected, over 60% appear once; the ten largest clones hold 2% to 2.5%. Sequenced sample: PBMCs. The receptors were gathered from a man in his forties in good health and CMV-seronegative. The CDR3 runs from the conserved cysteine through the conserved F or W. The D gene is left open where the match is weak. Clone sizes are given selectively: once, few, many, or a class where the clone is expanded.

J gene | V gene | clone size | CDR3 length | D gene | CDR3 DNA | CDR3 protein
TRBJ2-3 | TRBV5-1 | NA | 20 | TRBD2 | TGCGCCAGCAGCTTTTTTGGGACTAGCGGGAGCTCTAGGGTCACAGATACGCAGTATTTT | CASSFFGTSGSSRVTDTQYF
TRBJ2-2 | TRBV6-1 | NA | 15 | TRBD1 | TGTGCCAGCAGTGAATTAGGGGGCGATTTCGGGGAGCTGTTTTTT | CASSELGGDFGELFF
TRBJ2-1 | TRBV5-6 | NA | 15 | TRBD2 | TGTGCCAGCCATTATCGGGACTACATCTACAATGAGCAGTTCTTC | CASHYRDYIYNEQFF
TRBJ1-4 | TRBV14 | NA | 18 | NA | TGTGCCAGCAGCCAAAGACGCGGGGTGGGCGGAACTAATGAAAAACTGTTTTTT | CASSQRRGVGGTNEKLFF
TRBJ1-1 | TRBV7-7 | NA | 13 | NA | TGTGCCAGCAGCGCGGAGCGGGACACTGAAGCTTTCTTT | CASSAERDTEAFF
TRBJ2-3 | TRBV13 | NA | 13 | TRBD2 | TGTGCCAGCAGCCCCCAACTAGCGGGGGCGCAGTATTTT | CASSPQLAGAQYF
TRBJ1-2 | TRBV4-1 | NA | 13 | TRBD1 | TGCGCCAGCAGCCACAGGGGGCCGGGAGGCTACACCTTC | CASSHRGPGGYTF
TRBJ2-4 | TRBV9 | NA | 15 | NA | TGTGCCAGCAGCGTAGATGGGGAGACCAAAAACATTCAGTACTTC | CASSVDGETKNIQYF
TRBJ2-7 | TRBV4-3 | few | 14 | NA | TGCGCCAGCAGCCAAGGATTTGCGGGGAACGAGCAGTACTTC | CASSQGFAGNEQYF
TRBJ2-2 | TRBV5-5 | NA | 16 | TRBD1 | TGTGCCAGCAGCCGTGGACAGGGGAGCGACACCGGGGAGCTGTTTTTT | CASSRGQGSDTGELFF
TRBJ2-2 | TRBV21-1 | few | 18 | NA | TGTGCCAGCAGCAAAGGAAAGGTCGGACAGGTTGATTCCGGGGAGCTGTTTTTT | CASSKGKVGQVDSGELFF
TRBJ2-7 | TRBV19 | NA | 14 | NA | TGTGCCAGTAGTAAGGGGCACCCCGGCTACGAGCAGTACTTC | CASSKGHPGYEQYF
TRBJ2-5 | TRBV19 | NA | 16 | NA | TGTGCCAGTAGTATCACGGCAGGGTTTTTCCAAGAGACCCAGTACTTC | CASSITAGFFQETQYF
TRBJ2-7 | TRBV5-1 | NA | 14 | TRBD1 | TGCGCCAGCAGCTGGGGACAGGGCACCCACGAGCAGTACTTC | CASSWGQGTHEQYF
TRBJ1-1 | TRBV7-8 | few | 13 | NA | TGTGCCAGCTACCACTTAGTGAACACTGAAGCTTTCTTT | CASYHLVNTEAFF
TRBJ1-5 | TRBV6-1 | NA | 15 | NA | TGTGCCAGCAGGACAGAAAAACATAGCAATCAGCCCCAGCATTTT | CASRTEKHSNQPQHF
TRBJ2-7 | TRBV28 | NA | 14 | TRBD1 | TGTGCCAGCAGCTTCCTCCGGGACAGGGGGGAGCAGTACTTC | CASSFLRDRGEQYF
TRBJ1-4 | TRBV5-1 | NA | 15 | NA | TGCGCCAGCAGCTCCTCACAGGGCTTTGGTGAAAGACTGTTTTTT | CASSSSQGFGERLFF
TRBJ1-5 | TRBV16 | NA | 13 | NA | TGTGCCAGCAGCTTAACAGGGATCCAGCCCCAGCATTTT | CASSLTGIQPQHF
TRBJ2-7 | TRBV5-1 | NA | 16 | TRBD2 | TGCGCCAGCAGCCAGCCTAGCGGGCTAAGCCCCTACGAGCAGTACTTC | CASSQPSGLSPYEQYF
TRBJ1-6 | TRBV2 | NA | 20 | TRBD1 | TGTGCCAGCAGCCCACCACCCGGGACAGGGGGCCTATCCTATAATTCACCCCTCCACTTT | CASSPPPGTGGLSYNSPLHF
TRBJ1-2 | TRBV6-5 | few | 10 | NA | TGTGCCACCCAAGACAGAGGCTACACCTTC | CATQDRGYTF
TRBJ1-3 | TRBV10-3 | NA | 14 | TRBD1 | TGTGCCGTTACAGGGGGAGGTTCTGGAAACACCATATATTTT | CAVTGGGSGNTIYF
TRBJ2-1 | TRBV6-1 | NA | 13 | TRBD1 | TGTGCCAGCAGGGGACAGGGTAGCCATGAGCAGTTCTTC | CASRGQGSHEQFF
TRBJ2-3 | TRBV18 | NA | 15 | NA | TGTGCCAGCTCACCACTTTCCCCTCGTACAGATACGCAGTATTTT | CASSPLSPRTDTQYF
TRBJ2-2 | TRBV5-6 | NA | 16 | TRBD1 | TGTGCCAGCAGCTTGGGGGCGACAGGGGGCACCGGGGAGCTGTTTTTT | CASSLGATGGTGELFF
TRBJ2-1 | TRBV4-1 | NA | 14 | TRBD2 | TGCGCCAGCAGCCAAGAGGGACTAGTAAATGAGCAGTTCTTC | CASSQEGLVNEQFF
TRBJ2-7 | TRBV7-6 | once | 14 | NA | TGTGCCAGCAGCTTTGGGACTGCCCCTTTCGAGCAGTACTTC | CASSFGTAPFEQYF
TRBJ1-2 | TRBV29-1 | NA | 16 | TRBD1 | TGCAGCGTACAGGGGGCGGGCGAGACGAATAACTATGGCTACACCTTC | CSVQGAGETNNYGYTF
TRBJ2-7 | TRBV5-1 | NA | 15 | TRBD2 | TGCGCCAGCAGTCAGGTCGGCGGGGGGGTCTACGAGCAGTACTTC | CASSQVGGGVYEQYF
TRBJ2-1 | TRBV27 | NA | 18 | TRBD1 | TGTGCCAGCAGTTTGTCGGCCGTGGGGACAGGGATTAACAATGAGCAGTTCTTC | CASSLSAVGTGINNEQFF
TRBJ2-7 | TRBV5-1 | NA | 14 | TRBD2 | TGCGCCAGCAGCTTACCAGGGAGGGCCTACGAGCAGTACTTC | CASSLPGRAYEQYF
TRBJ2-1 | TRBV9 | few | 13 | TRBD1 | TGTGCCAGCAGCGCGACAGGGTGGGGTGAGCAGTTCTTC | CASSATGWGEQFF
TRBJ1-6 | TRBV5-6 | NA | 16 | NA | TGTGCCAGCAGCTTTCTCAGCGGACGCCTAAATTCACCCCTCCACTTT | CASSFLSGRLNSPLHF
TRBJ2-3 | TRBV7-2 | NA | 16 | NA | TGTGCCAGCAGCCAAGGAGGGGGCCTCCACACAGATACGCAGTATTTT | CASSQGGGLHTDTQYF
TRBJ2-5 | TRBV5-1 | NA | 11 | NA | TGCGCCAGCTGGGGGCAGGAGACCCAGTACTTC | CASWGQETQYF
TRBJ1-4 | TRBV18 | few | 12 | NA | TGTGCCAGTAGGGGTCCCAATGAAAAACTGTTTTTT | CASRGPNEKLFF
TRBJ1-3 | TRBV7-2 | NA | 14 | NA | TGTGCCAGCAGCTTACGGACAGTTGGAAACACCATATATTTT | CASSLRTVGNTIYF
TRBJ2-5 | TRBV2 | NA | 15 | NA | TGTGCCAGCAGTGAAGCAGCGGGCTTACTAGAGACCCAGTACTTC | CASSEAAGLLETQYF
TRBJ2-1 | TRBV4-2 | NA | 16 | TRBD2 | TGTGCCAGCAGCCAGAGCGGGGGGGCCTCCTACAATGAGCAGTTCTTC | CASSQSGGASYNEQFF
TRBJ1-5 | TRBV6-6 | once | 15 | NA | TGTGCCAGCAGCCCGGGGGGGGGAAGCAATCAGCCCCAGCATTTT | CASSPGGGSNQPQHF
TRBJ2-7 | TRBV27 | NA | 16 | NA | TGTGCCAGCAGTTTAGGGGGGACTTTGAGAATCTACGAGCAGTACTTC | CASSLGGTLRIYEQYF
TRBJ1-4 | TRBV10-3 | few | 14 | NA | TGTGCCACTCGAAAGGGCGAAGGGGGTGAAAAACTGTTTTTT | CATRKGEGGEKLFF
TRBJ2-3 | TRBV5-1 | NA | 16 | TRBD1 | TGCGCCAGCAGCCGGCGATGGGACAGTGGCACAGATACGCAGTATTTT | CASSRRWDSGTDTQYF
TRBJ1-1 | TRBV30 | NA | 14 | TRBD1 | TGTGCCTGGAGTGTCGCAGGGGGCCTCACTGAAGCTTTCTTT | CAWSVAGGLTEAFF
TRBJ1-5 | TRBV5-1 | few | 14 | NA | TGCGCCAGCAGCTTGGGACCGGGAAATCAGCCCCAGCATTTT | CASSLGPGNQPQHF
TRBJ2-4 | TRBV4-1 | few | 16 | TRBD1 | TGCGCCAGCAGCCCACAGGGGGTGCTAGCCAAAAACATTCAGTACTTC | CASSPQGVLAKNIQYF
TRBJ2-1 | TRBV2 | NA | 14 | TRBD2 | TGTGCCAGCAGTGGGACTAGCGGCTACAATGAGCAGTTCTTC | CASSGTSGYNEQFF
TRBJ2-1 | TRBV7-6 | NA | 16 | TRBD1 | TGTGCCAGCAGCTCATCCCCTGGACAGGGCTACAATGAGCAGTTCTTC | CASSSSPGQGYNEQFF
TRBJ2-1 | TRBV6-1 | few | 13 | TRBD2 | TGTGCCAGCAGACCCGGGGGGGTCAATGAGCAGTTCTTC | CASRPGGVNEQFF
TRBJ1-1 | TRBV7-2 | once | 14 | TRBD1 | TGTGCCAGCAGACGGACAGGGGGTGGGACTGAAGCTTTCTTT | CASRRTGGGTEAFF
TRBJ2-5 | TRBV19 | NA | 14 | TRBD1 | TGTGCCAGTAGTATCGGGACAGGCCCCCGTGCCCAGTACTTC | CASSIGTGPRAQYF
TRBJ1-2 | TRBV10-3 | NA | 14 | TRBD1 | TGTGCCATCAGTGAGAGACAGGGGAACTATGGCTACACCTTC | CAISERQGNYGYTF
TRBJ1-4 | TRBV5-1 | NA | 16 | NA | TGCGCCAGCAGCTTGTCGGTACAGGGAACTAATGAAAAACTGTTTTTT | CASSLSVQGTNEKLFF
TRBJ2-7 | TRBV6-5 | few | 16 | TRBD2 | TGTGCCAGCAGTTACGGGGGACTAGCGGGGGACTACGAGCAGTACTTC | CASSYGGLAGDYEQYF
TRBJ1-4 | TRBV11-1 | NA | 15 | TRBD1 | TGTGCCAGCAGCTCGCAGGGGGCCGCTAATGAAAAACTGTTTTTT | CASSSQGAANEKLFF